This T cell receptor (beta chain) comes out of a study of blood T cell repertoires in COVID-19. At the level of the study: Acute and convalescent COVID-19 samples came from the United States, Italy and Spain. From T cells, B-cell-depleted T cells, or PBMCs came the material, which was cDNA or gDNA.

The CDR3 loop spans 16 amino acids. Unmatched junction bases numbered 13, after V lost 5 bases and J lost 9 bases. Looked up from germline, CDR1 is KGHSH and CDR2 is LQKENI. In the original processing: Nucleated cell number was recorded as an estimate derived from reference gene primer amplification. Measured with immunoSEQ multiplex PCR; TCRdb has only the in-frame clones, and not every one. That table gives V, J and clone size, and the DNA gave D and trimming. This table holds about 230,000 clones, roughly four fifths found once. The J gene is TRBJ1-6, the V gene TRBV18, with 7 bases that match TRBD1. The clonotype was recovered from a woman between 45 and 65 years old with acute or convalescent COVID-19. The sample consisted of peripheral blood. CDR3 nucleotide sequence: TGTGCCAGCTCATCCCGGACAGGCTCTTTGGGTTCACCCCTCCACTTT. It yields the protein CASSSRTGSLGSPLHF.